This entry features one T cell receptor beta chain sequence. These data come from a study of control samples from healthy donors and cancer patients. Here immunoSEQ multiplex PCR was the method, and the copy in TCRdb shows in-frame clones only, minus some. The sample has around 72,000 clones; roughly 82% are singletons. Sequencing used blood. This TCR came from a man in his fifties in good health.

DNA for the CDR3: TGTGCCAGCAGCGAAACAGGGTTCTCCTATAATTCACCCCTCCACTTT. Its protein product is CASSETGFSYNSPLHF. V is TRBV7-8 and J is TRBJ1-6, with D possibly being TRBD1 (6 bases). CDR3 length: 16 residues. Trimming left V 5 bases short and J 0 bases short, with 11 bases between. The germline V gene encodes CDR1 SGHVS and CDR2 FQNEAQ.